The 26 T cell receptor beta chains given below trace back to one sample, sequenced in a study of T cells in Graves' hyperthyroidism and ophthalmopathy. RNA transcripts yielded amplified TCR beta CDR3 regions. Primed by the HTBI set, a first-round RT-PCR was run on the TCR CDR3. TCRdb used MiXCR to reprocess the multiplex PCR reads, holding one entry per CDR3 protein. The sample holds about 500,000 distinct CDR3 sequences, over 15% seen once. Sequenced input: blood. These receptors were taken from a woman aged 18-29 years with Graves' ophthalmopathy.

CDR3 amino acids: CASSLIVGGLDIQYF. CDR3 DNA: TGTGCCAGCAGCTTAATTGTGGGGGGGCTGGACATTCAGTACTTC. The chain has TRBV7-8 and TRBJ2-4; TRBD2 might be the D (7 bases). The CDR3 extends over 15 amino acids. Germline loops: CDR1 SGHVS, CDR2 FQNEAQ. V dropped 2 bases and J dropped 8 bases, with 16 bases sitting between them.

This clonotype was recorded many times. The chain recombines TRBV30 with TRBJ1-1; tentative D call: TRBD1 (5 bases). This CDR3 contains 14 residues. Germline V gives CDR1 GTSNPN, CDR2 SVGIG (reference sequence). Trimming pared 3 bases from V and 3 bases from J, leaving 14 bases between. As DNA, the CDR3 is TGTGCCTGGAGGGCGGGTAGCAGGGACACTGAAGCTTTCTTT. Amino acid sequence: CAWRAGSRDTEAFF.

In this sample, this clonotype turned up a few times. The rearrangement uses TRBV30 and TRBJ2-5, with D possibly being TRBD1 or TRBD2 (5 bases each). Trimming removed 0 bases from V and 5 bases from J, with 16 bases in between. Germline CDR1 is GTSNPN and CDR2 is SVGIG (reference sequence). CDR3 length: 15 residues. The DNA for the CDR3 is TGTGCCTGGAGTGTACGGGGCCGAGGTGGGGAGACCCAGTACTTC. Translation gives CAWSVRGRGGETQYF.

In this sample, this clonotype turned up many times. The chain uses TRBV2 and TRBJ1-1, with D hard to call. The CDR3 has 15 amino acids. CDR1 and CDR2 from the germline V gene are SNHLY and FYNNEI. V lost 2 bases, J lost 1 base, and 11 bases lay in between. CDR3 amino acids: CASSESVRPNTEAFF. CDR3 DNA sequence: TGTGCCAGCAGTGAAAGTGTCAGACCGAACACTGAAGCTTTCTTT.

In its sample, this clonotype was seen many times. J is TRBJ1-1 and V is TRBV10-2, with no clear D. V lost 4 bases and J 7 bases, leaving 10 bases between the germline ends. Germline-derived CDR1 and CDR2 are WSHSY and SAAADI. The CDR3 is 12 residues long. CDR3 loop: CASSVARGEAFF. CDR3 DNA sequence: TGCGCCAGCAGTGTCGCACGGGGTGAAGCTTTCTTT.

This chain connects TRBV19 to TRBJ1-2; TRBD1 matches 12 bases. From germline, CDR1 is LNHDA and CDR2 SQIVND (reference sequence). Trimming took 3 bases from V and 4 from J; bases not matched to a gene: 3. CDR3 length: 15 amino acids. CDR3 sequence: CASSMGQGAVYGYTF. DNA for the CDR3: TGTGCCAGTAGTATGGGACAGGGGGCCGTCTATGGCTACACCTTC.

This clonotype showed up many times. The rearrangement links TRBV11-1 to TRBJ2-3; TRBD2 is a possible D gene (6 bases). CDR3 length: 15 residues. V was cut by 1 base and J by 2 bases, with 10 bases left in between. Germline V gene sequence: CDR1 SGHAT, CDR2 FQDESV (reference sequence). The CDR3 loop reads CASSLVAAYTDTQYF. For the CDR3, the DNA is TGTGCCAGCAGCTTAGTAGCGGCCTACACAGATACGCAGTATTTT.

The chain is built from TRBV6-1 and TRBJ1-3, with 9 bases aligning to TRBD1. Germline assignment: CDR1 MNHNS and CDR2 SASEGT. The CDR3 is made up of 15 amino acids. After removal of 3 bases from V and 6 bases from J, the junction contained 6 bases not matched to a gene. The CDR3: CASSDWGQGQNTIYF. The CDR3 nucleotides are TGTGCCAGCAGTGATTGGGGACAGGGTCAAAACACCATATATTTT.

This clonotype was observed at least ten times. V usage is TRBV13 and J usage is TRBJ2-7; D is unclear. Trimming stripped 1 base from V and 0 bases from J, with 7 bases between. Per germline, CDR1 PRHDT and CDR2 FYEKMQ (reference sequence). CDR3 length: 14 amino acids. This CDR3 is CASSLDSRSYEQYF. CDR3 bases: TGTGCCAGCAGCTTAGATTCCCGCTCCTACGAGCAGTACTTC.

The V call is TRBV4-1, the J call TRBJ2-2; D is undetermined. The length of the CDR3 is 13 residues. V dropped 5 bases and J dropped 6 bases, with 10 bases sitting between them. The germline V gene has CDR1 MGHRA and CDR2 YSYEKL. Written as DNA, the CDR3 is TGCGCCAGCAGCATAGGAGTCTCCGGGGAGCTGTTTTTT. It translates to CASSIGVSGELFF.

This clonotype was recorded at least ten times. The chain uses TRBV2 and TRBJ1-2; D is perhaps TRBD1 (5 bases). This CDR3 comprises 16 residues. V was trimmed by 1 base and J by 8 bases, leaving 20 bases between them. Germline CDR1 SNHLY, CDR2 FYNNEI. This CDR3 is CASSEVLWDGGRGYTF. CDR3 in DNA: TGTGCCAGCAGTGAAGTATTATGGGACGGAGGTCGGGGCTACACCTTC.

The rearrangement joins TRBV27 to TRBJ2-7; D gene unclear. This CDR3 contains 11 residues. V lost 8 bases and J 4 bases, leaving 9 bases between the germline ends. CDR1 is MNHEY and CDR2 is SMNVEV in the germline V gene (reference sequence). The CDR3, as DNA: TGTGCCAGCGGGAAATCGTACGAGCAGTACTTC. Translating gives CASGKSYEQYF.

Ten or more counts support this clonotype. The chain joins TRBV20-1 to TRBJ2-7; 7 bases agree with TRBD2. The CDR3 consists of 15 residues. In germline, CDR1 is DFQATT, CDR2 SNEGSKA (reference sequence). The V gene end was trimmed by 0 bases and the J gene end by 7 bases; junction bases not matched to a gene: 12. CDR3 nucleotides: TGCAGTGCTAGAGATTTCGGGGGGAGTCTGCGAGAGCAGTACTTC. Translation gives CSARDFGGSLREQYF.

V is TRBV4-2 and J is TRBJ2-2; the D gene is possibly TRBD1 (6 bases). This CDR3 comprises 15 residues. Looked up from germline, CDR1 is LGHNA and CDR2 is YNFKEQ. Trimming pared 1 base from V and 5 bases from J, leaving 11 bases between. CDR3 DNA: TGTGCCAGCAGCCAAGGGGGGCGCGGGACCGGGGAGCTGTTTTTT. Translating gives CASSQGGRGTGELFF.

J is TRBJ2-3 and V is TRBV7-9; no clear D. Germline loops: CDR1 SEHNR, CDR2 FQNEAQ (reference sequence). This CDR3 is 15 amino acids long. V gave up 4 bases and J gave up 4 bases, with 15 bases separating them. CDR3 nucleotides: TGTGCCAGCAGCTCCCCCGTGTCTCTCTCAGATACGCAGTATTTT. Protein: CASSSPVSLSDTQYF.

This clonotype was seen many times. The chain joins TRBV28 to TRBJ2-7; D uncertain. The CDR3 contains 12 residues. CDR1 is MDHEN and CDR2 is SYDVKM in the germline V gene. Trimming took off 1 base at V and 4 bases at J, with 5 bases between the two ends. As DNA, the CDR3 is TGTGCCAGCAGTTTATTCAGTTACGAGCAGTACTTC. It specifies CASSLFSYEQYF.

This clonotype was recorded at least ten times. The gene calls are TRBV11-2 and TRBJ2-5, with no clear D. The V end lost 0 bases, the J end lost 3 bases, and 11 bases lay between the germline ends. The germline CDR1 and CDR2 sequences are SGHAT and FQNNGV. The CDR3 is 15 amino acids. DNA for the CDR3: TGTGCCAGCAGCTTAGATGCCCGTGAAGAAGAGACCCAGTACTTC. It yields the protein CASSLDAREEETQYF.

V usage is TRBV19 and J usage is TRBJ2-2, with 8 bases that match TRBD1. Trimming took 5 bases from V and 1 from J; bases not matched to a gene: 6. The CDR3 extends over 16 amino acids. The germline V gene encodes CDR1 LNHDA and CDR2 SQIVND (reference sequence). The CDR3 coding sequence is TGTGCCAGTAGTGGCAGGGGGCGGGAGAACACCGGGGAGCTGTTTTTT. It is translated as CASSGRGRENTGELFF.

The V and J genes are TRBV7-6 and TRBJ2-5; TRBD2 agrees at 12 bases. CDR3 length: 19 residues. V was pared by 6 bases and J by 1 base, with 15 bases of the junction left unmatched. Germline CDR1 is SGHVS and CDR2 is FNYEAQ. The CDR3 DNA reads as TGTGCCAGCAGTCCCCGGACTAGCGGGGTTGGGGGGGTCCAAGAGACCCAGTACTTC. This sequence encodes CASSPRTSGVGGVQETQYF.

This clonotype was counted many times. The chain recombines TRBV6-1 with TRBJ2-7; TRBD1 matches at 8 bases. V lost 5 bases, J lost 6 bases, and 9 bases stayed unmatched. Looked up from germline, CDR1 is MNHNS and CDR2 is SASEGT. CDR3 length: 14 residues. Here the CDR3 reads CASSRGQGNSEQYF. The CDR3 DNA reads as TGTGCCAGCAGTAGAGGACAGGGAAACTCCGAGCAGTACTTC.

This clonotype occurred many times. The chain has TRBV28 and TRBJ2-1, with D perhaps matching TRBD2 (6 bases). V lost 7 bases, J lost 3 bases, and 16 bases lay in between. The CDR3 totals 15 residues. The germline V gene has CDR1 MDHEN and CDR2 SYDVKM. The CDR3 region has the DNA TGTGCCAGCACCCCAACTGCGGGACTCTACAATGAGCAGTTCTTC. Translation: CASTPTAGLYNEQFF.

The chain has TRBV20-1 and TRBJ2-3; 7 bases fit TRBD1. J was trimmed by 2 bases and V by 2 bases; bases with no gene match: 4. The CDR3 runs to 14 residues. Germline lookup yields CDR1 DFQATT and CDR2 SNEGSKA (reference sequence). CDR3 loop: CSARPRGPTDTQYF. CDR3 coding DNA: TGCAGTGCTAGACCTAGGGGGCCCACAGATACGCAGTATTTT.

This clonotype came up many times. The CDR3 region is CASSSLRGRSYEQYF. The CDR3 region has the DNA TGTGCCAGCAGCTCCCTCAGGGGGCGATCCTACGAGCAGTACTTC. The chain joins TRBV7-6 to TRBJ2-7; 8 bases line up with TRBD1. The ends lost 4 bases at V and 1 base at J; junction bases unmatched: 6. Germline V gene data show CDR1 as SGHVS and CDR2 as FNYEAQ. The CDR3 covers 15 residues.

The V gene is TRBV28, the J gene TRBJ2-5; 12 bases are a match to TRBD2. Germline assignment: CDR1 MDHEN and CDR2 SYDVKM. V lost 2 bases and J lost 5; bases outside the gene matches: 6. The CDR3 runs to 16 residues. CDR3 amino acids: CASSLPSGRAGETQYF. Written as DNA, the CDR3 is TGTGCCAGCAGTTTACCTAGCGGGAGGGCCGGTGAGACCCAGTACTTC.

This clonotype was seen many times. This chain joins TRBV7-3 and TRBJ1-1; D is unresolved. Trimming stripped 5 bases from V and 0 bases from J, with 16 bases between. The V gene's germline CDR1 is SGHTA and CDR2 FQGTGA. The CDR3 runs 16 residues. The CDR3 DNA sequence: TGTGCCAGCAGCCCGTTTGGGCGAGAGATGAACACTGAAGCTTTCTTT. It yields the protein CASSPFGREMNTEAFF.

V is TRBV6-1 and J is TRBJ1-4; TRBD1 matches 7 bases. The CDR3 is 17 residues long. The V gene's germline CDR1 is MNHNS and CDR2 SASEGT. Germline trimming cut 1 base from V and 3 bases from J; bases unmatched to any gene: 8. CDR3 protein: CASSEEYRGGSNEKLFF. As DNA, the CDR3 is TGTGCCAGCAGTGAAGAGTACAGGGGAGGGTCTAATGAAAAACTGTTTTTT.